This is a list of T cell receptor beta chains from one sample in a study of blood T cell repertoires in COVID-19. The assay was immunoSEQ multiplex PCR, and TCRdb's table has in-frame clones only and misses some. The sample has fewer than 250,000 clones; around nine tenths are singletons. The sequenced material came from peripheral blood. The receptor set was obtained from a man in his fifties or sixties with acute or convalescent COVID-19. Each CDR3 is given with its conserved first and last residue. The order of the fields is D gene, V gene, J gene, CDR3 protein, CDR3 DNA. A D gene is named only where the DNA matches it firmly.

d_gene: .
v_gene: TRBV18
j_gene: TRBJ1-6
CDR3aa: CASSPRTEGNSPLHF
CDR3nt: TGTGCCAGCTCACCCCGGACAGAGGGGAATTCACCCCTCCACTTT

d_gene: .
v_gene: TRBV5-6
j_gene: TRBJ1-5
CDR3aa: CASSYSQGLVGNQPQHF
CDR3nt: TGTGCCAGCAGCTATTCCCAGGGCCTCGTGGGCAATCAGCCCCAGCATTTT

d_gene: .
v_gene: TRBV5-1
j_gene: TRBJ2-3
CDR3aa: CASSFSSTDTQYF
CDR3nt: TGCGCCAGCAGCTTTAGTAGCACAGATACGCAGTATTTT

d_gene: TRBD1
v_gene: TRBV5-1
j_gene: TRBJ1-4
CDR3aa: CASSRRQGLDEKLFF
CDR3nt: TGCGCCAGCAGCCGCCGACAGGGCCTAGATGAAAAACTGTTTTTT

d_gene: TRBD2
v_gene: TRBV19
j_gene: TRBJ2-1
CDR3aa: CASSIVSLAGGLSHNEQFF
CDR3nt: TGTGCCAGTAGTATAGTGAGCCTAGCGGGGGGGCTATCTCACAATGAGCAGTTCTTC

d_gene: TRBD2
v_gene: TRBV4-2
j_gene: TRBJ2-7
CDR3aa: CASSQVSWRTSGYEQYF
CDR3nt: TGTGCCAGCAGCCAAGTTTCCTGGAGGACTAGCGGATACGAGCAGTACTTC

d_gene: TRBD2
v_gene: TRBV24-1
j_gene: TRBJ2-5
CDR3aa: CATSDKRGEGETQYF
CDR3nt: TGTGCCACCAGTGATAAGCGGGGGGAAGGGGAGACCCAGTACTTC

d_gene: .
v_gene: TRBV6-6
j_gene: TRBJ1-2
CDR3aa: CASSAGTLVGYGYTF
CDR3nt: TGTGCCAGCAGTGCTGGGACACTAGTTGGCTATGGCTACACCTTC

d_gene: .
v_gene: TRBV7-9
j_gene: TRBJ1-3
CDR3aa: CASSRLGGPRSGNTIYF
CDR3nt: TGTGCCAGCAGCCGGCTCGGGGGGCCTAGGTCTGGAAACACCATATATTTT

d_gene: .
v_gene: TRBV6-2/TRBV6-3
j_gene: TRBJ1-6
CDR3aa: CASSYSENSPLHF
CDR3nt: TGTGCCAGCAGTTACTCGGAGAATTCACCCCTCCACTTT